The next 2 T cell receptor beta chains were all read from a single sample in a study of OX40 agonist ivuxolimab in advanced cancers. This table comes from immunoSEQ multiplex PCR, and its TCRdb copy is limited to in-frame clones, with some not included. The profile covers under 150,000 clones, with around nine tenths appearing a single time and approximately 0.99% taken by the ten largest. The material sequenced was CD4+ or CD8+ T cells sorted from blood, taken in a trial of the OX40 agonist ivuxolimab. The receptor set was obtained from an adult with an advanced solid tumor such as melanoma, head and neck, liver or kidney cancer.

The chain links TRBV10-3 to TRBJ2-2; 12 bases agree with TRBD2. The CDR3 spans 17 residues. Looked up from germline, CDR1 is ENHRY and CDR2 is SYGVKD. Germline trimming cut 2 bases from V and 3 bases from J; bases unmatched to any gene: 4. The CDR3 here is CAISELAGGPDTGELFF. The CDR3 DNA reads as TGTGCCATCAGTGAGCTAGCGGGAGGGCCTGACACCGGGGAGCTGTTTTTT.

The chain combines TRBV7-3 with TRBJ2-1, with D possibly matching TRBD2 (5 bases). V lost 5 bases and J lost 4, with 18 bases in between. The V gene's germline CDR1 is SGHTA and CDR2 FQGTGA. The CDR3 extends over 16 amino acids. In nucleotides, the CDR3 is TGTGCCAGCAGCAACGTCGGTGCGGCGGGTTACAATGAGCAGTTCTTC. Translating it yields CASSNVGAAGYNEQFF.